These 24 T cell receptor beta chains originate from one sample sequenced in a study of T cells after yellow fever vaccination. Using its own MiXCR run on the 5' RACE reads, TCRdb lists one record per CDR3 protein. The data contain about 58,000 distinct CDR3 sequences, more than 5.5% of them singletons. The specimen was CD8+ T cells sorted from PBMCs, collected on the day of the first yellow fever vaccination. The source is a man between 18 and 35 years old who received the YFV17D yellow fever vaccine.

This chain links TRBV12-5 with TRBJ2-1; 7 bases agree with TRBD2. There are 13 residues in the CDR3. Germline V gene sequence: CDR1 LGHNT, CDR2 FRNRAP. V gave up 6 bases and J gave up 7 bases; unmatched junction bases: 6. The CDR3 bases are TGTGCTAGTGGGCGGGGGTCTATGAATGAGCAGTTCTTC. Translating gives CASGRGSMNEQFF. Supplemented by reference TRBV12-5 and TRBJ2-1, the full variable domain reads DARVTQTPRHKVTEMGQEVTMRCQPILGHNTVFWYRQTMMQGLELLAYFRNRAPLDDSGMPKDRFSAEMPDATLATLKIQPSEPRDSAVYFCASGRGSMNEQFFGPGTRLTVL.

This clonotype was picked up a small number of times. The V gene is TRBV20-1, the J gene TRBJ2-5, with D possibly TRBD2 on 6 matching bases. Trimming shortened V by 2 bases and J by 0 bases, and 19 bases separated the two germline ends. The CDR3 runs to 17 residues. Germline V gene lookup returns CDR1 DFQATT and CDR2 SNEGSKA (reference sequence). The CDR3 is CSARRDRGMLYQETQYF. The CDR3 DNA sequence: TGCAGTGCTAGAAGGGATCGGGGGATGTTGTACCAAGAGACCCAGTACTTC.

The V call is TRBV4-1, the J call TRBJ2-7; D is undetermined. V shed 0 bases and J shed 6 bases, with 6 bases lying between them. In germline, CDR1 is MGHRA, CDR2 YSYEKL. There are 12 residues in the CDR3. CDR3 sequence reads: CASSQESSEQYF. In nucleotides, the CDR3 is TGCGCCAGCAGCCAAGAGAGTTCCGAGCAGTACTTC.

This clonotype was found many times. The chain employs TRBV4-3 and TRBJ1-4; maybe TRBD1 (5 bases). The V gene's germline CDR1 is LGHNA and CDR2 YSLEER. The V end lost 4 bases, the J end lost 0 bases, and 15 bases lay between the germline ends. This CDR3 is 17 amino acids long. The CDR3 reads CASSPGRARATNEKLFF. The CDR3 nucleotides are TGCGCCAGCAGCCCAGGTCGGGCCAGGGCAACTAATGAAAAACTGTTTTTT.

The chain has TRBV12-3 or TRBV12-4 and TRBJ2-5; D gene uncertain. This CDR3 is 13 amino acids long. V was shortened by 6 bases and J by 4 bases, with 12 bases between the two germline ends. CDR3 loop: CASRRHGRETQYF. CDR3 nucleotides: TGTGCCAGCAGAAGGCACGGGCGAGAGACCCAGTACTTC.

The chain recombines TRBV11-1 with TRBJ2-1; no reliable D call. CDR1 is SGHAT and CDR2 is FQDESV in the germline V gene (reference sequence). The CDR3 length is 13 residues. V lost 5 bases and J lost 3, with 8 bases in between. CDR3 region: CASSPRDYNEQFF. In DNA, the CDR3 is TGTGCCAGCAGCCCTAGGGACTACAATGAGCAGTTCTTC.

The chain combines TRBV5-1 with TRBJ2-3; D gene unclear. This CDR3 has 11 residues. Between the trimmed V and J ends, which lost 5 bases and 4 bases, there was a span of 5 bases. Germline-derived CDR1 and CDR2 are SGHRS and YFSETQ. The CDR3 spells CASRWADTQYF. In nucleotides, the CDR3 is TGCGCCAGCAGATGGGCAGATACGCAGTATTTT.

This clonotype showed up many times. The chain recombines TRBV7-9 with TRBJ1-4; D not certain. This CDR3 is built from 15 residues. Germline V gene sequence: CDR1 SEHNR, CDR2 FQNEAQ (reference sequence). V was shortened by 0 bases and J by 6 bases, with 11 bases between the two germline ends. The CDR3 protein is CASSLAIAGYEKLFF. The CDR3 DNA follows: TGTGCCAGCAGCTTAGCAATTGCAGGATATGAAAAACTGTTTTTT. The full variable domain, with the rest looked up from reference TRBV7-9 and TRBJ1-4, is DTGVSQNPRHKITKRGQNVTFRCDPISEHNRLYWYRQTLGQGPEFLTYFQNEAQLEKSRLLSDRFSAERPKGSFSTLEIQRTEQGDSAMYLCASSLAIAGYEKLFFGSGTQLSVL.

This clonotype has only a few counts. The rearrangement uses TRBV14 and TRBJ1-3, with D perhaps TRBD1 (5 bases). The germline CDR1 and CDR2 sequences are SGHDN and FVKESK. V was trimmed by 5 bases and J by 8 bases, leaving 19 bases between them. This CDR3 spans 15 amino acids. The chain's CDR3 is CASSIRDFRGDTIYF. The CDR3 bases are TGTGCCAGCAGCATCCGGGACTTTCGAGGGGACACCATATATTTT. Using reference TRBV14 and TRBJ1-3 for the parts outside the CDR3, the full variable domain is EAGVTQFPSHSVIEKGQTVTLRCDPISGHDNLYWYRRVMGKEIKFLLHFVKESKQDESGMPNNRFLAERTGGTYSTLKVQPAELEDSGVYFCASSIRDFRGDTIYFGEGSWLTVV.

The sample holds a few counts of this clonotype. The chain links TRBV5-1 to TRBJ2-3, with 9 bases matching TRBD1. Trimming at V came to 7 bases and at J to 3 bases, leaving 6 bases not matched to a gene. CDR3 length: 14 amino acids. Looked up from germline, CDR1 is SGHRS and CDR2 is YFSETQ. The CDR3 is CASEPGQGTDTQYF. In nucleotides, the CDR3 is TGCGCCAGCGAGCCGGGACAGGGAACAGATACGCAGTATTTT.

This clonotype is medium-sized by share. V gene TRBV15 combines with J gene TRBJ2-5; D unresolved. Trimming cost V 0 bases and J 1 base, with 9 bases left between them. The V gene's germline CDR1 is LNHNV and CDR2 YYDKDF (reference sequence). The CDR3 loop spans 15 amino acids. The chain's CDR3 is CATSRDRRPQETQYF. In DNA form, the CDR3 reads TGTGCCACCAGCAGAGATCGGCGGCCCCAAGAGACCCAGTACTTC.

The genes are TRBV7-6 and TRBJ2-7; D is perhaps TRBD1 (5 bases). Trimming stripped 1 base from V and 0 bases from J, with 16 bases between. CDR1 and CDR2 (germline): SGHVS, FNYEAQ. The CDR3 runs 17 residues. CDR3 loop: CASSLGIDSPISYEQYF. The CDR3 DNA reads TGTGCCAGCAGCTTAGGAATTGACAGTCCAATCTCCTACGAGCAGTACTTC.

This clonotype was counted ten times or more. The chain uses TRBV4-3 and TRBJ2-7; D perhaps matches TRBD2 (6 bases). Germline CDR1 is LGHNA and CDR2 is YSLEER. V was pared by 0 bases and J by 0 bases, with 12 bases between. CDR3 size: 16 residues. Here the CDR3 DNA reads TGCGCCAGCAGCCAAGATCCCGCGGGAAGCTCCTACGAGCAGTACTTC. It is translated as CASSQDPAGSSYEQYF.

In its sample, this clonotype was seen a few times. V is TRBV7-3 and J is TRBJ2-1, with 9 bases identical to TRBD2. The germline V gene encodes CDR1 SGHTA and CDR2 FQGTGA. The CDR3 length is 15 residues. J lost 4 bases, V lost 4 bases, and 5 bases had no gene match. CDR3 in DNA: TGTGCCAGCAGCTATAGCGGGGGACCTTACAATGAGCAGTTCTTC. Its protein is CASSYSGGPYNEQFF.

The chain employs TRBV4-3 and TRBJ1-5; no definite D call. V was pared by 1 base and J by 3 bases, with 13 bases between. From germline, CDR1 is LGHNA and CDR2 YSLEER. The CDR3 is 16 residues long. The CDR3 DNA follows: TGCGCCAGCAGCCAAGTGGCTGGAACTCCCAATCAGCCCCAGCATTTT. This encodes CASSQVAGTPNQPQHF.

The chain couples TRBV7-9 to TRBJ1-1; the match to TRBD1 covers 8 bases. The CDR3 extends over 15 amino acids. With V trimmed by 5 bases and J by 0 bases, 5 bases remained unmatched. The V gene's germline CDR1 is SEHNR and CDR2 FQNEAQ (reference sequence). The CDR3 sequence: CASSPRTGLNTEAFF. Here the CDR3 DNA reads TGTGCCAGCAGCCCCAGGACAGGGCTGAACACTGAAGCTTTCTTT.

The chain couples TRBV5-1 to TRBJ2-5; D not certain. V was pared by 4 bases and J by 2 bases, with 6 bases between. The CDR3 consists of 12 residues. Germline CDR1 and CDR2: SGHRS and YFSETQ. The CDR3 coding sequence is TGCGCCAGCAGCCACAAACAAGAGACCCAGTACTTC. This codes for CASSHKQETQYF.

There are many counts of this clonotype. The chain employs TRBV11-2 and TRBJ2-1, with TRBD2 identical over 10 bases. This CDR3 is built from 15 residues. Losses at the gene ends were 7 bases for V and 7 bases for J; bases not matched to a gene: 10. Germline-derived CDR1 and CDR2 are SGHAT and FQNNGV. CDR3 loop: CASTLGPSGGNEQFF. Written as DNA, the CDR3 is TGTGCCAGCACCCTAGGGCCTAGCGGGGGAAATGAGCAGTTCTTC.

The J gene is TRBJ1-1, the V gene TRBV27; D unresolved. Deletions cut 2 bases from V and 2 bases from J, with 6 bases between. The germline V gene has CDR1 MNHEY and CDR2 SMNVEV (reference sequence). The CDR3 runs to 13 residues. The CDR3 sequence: CASSLQENTEAFF. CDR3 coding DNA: TGTGCCAGCAGTTTACAGGAAAACACTGAAGCTTTCTTT.

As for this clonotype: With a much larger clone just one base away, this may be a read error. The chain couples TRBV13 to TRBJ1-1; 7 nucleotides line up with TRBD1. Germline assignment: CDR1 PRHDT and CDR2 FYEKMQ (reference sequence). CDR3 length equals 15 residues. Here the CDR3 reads CASRWKGAFDTEALF. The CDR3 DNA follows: TGTGCCAGCAGATGGAAGGGGGCCTTTGACACTGAAGCTTTATTT. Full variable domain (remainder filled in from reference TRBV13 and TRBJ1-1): AAGVIQSPRHLIKEKRETATLKCYPIPRHDTVYWYQQGPGQDPQFLISFYEKMQSDKGSIPDRFSAQQFSDYHSELNMSSLELGDSALYFCASRWKGAFDTEALFGQGTRLTVV.

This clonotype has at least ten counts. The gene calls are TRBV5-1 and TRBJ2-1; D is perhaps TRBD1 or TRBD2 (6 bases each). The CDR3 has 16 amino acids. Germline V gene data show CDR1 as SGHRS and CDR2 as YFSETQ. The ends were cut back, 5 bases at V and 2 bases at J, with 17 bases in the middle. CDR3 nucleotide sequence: TGCGCCAGCAGGTCGGGGGCGGCGATTACCTACAATGAGCAGTTCTTC. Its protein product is CASRSGAAITYNEQFF.

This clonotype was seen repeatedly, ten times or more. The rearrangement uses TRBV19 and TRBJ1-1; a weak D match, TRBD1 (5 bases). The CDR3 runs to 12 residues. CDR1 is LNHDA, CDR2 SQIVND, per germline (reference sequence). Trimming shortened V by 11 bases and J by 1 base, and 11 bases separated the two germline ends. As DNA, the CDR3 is TGTGCCGCTTCCCAGGGGAACACTGAAGCTTTCTTT. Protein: CAASQGNTEAFF.

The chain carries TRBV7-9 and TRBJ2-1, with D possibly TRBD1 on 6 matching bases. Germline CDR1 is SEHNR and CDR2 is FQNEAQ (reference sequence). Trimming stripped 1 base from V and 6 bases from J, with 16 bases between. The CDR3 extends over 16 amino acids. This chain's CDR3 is CASSLVGGGEFNEQFF. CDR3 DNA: TGTGCCAGCAGCTTAGTCGGTGGGGGCGAGTTCAATGAGCAGTTCTTC.

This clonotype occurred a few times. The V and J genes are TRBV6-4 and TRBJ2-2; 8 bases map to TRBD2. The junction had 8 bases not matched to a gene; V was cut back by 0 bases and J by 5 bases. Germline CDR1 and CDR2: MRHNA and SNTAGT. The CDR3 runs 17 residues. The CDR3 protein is CASSDSAGGAGTGELFF. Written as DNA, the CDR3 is TGTGCCAGCAGTGACTCTGCCGGGGGGGCCGGTACCGGGGAGCTGTTTTTT.